This T cell receptor (beta chain) was documented in a study of blood T cell dynamics during melanoma immunotherapy. Study summary: Standard first-line treatment here was pembrolizumab or nivolumab plus ipilimumab in metastatic melanoma. Study results and caveats: PBMC repertoires of eventual disease-control patients split at W3 into clonality or diversity gains.

V dropped 3 bases and J dropped 5 bases, with 8 bases sitting between them. The CDR3 consists of 14 residues. CDR1 is SGHAT, CDR2 FQNNGV, per germline. Time point described: pre-treatment baseline. Disease control meant complete response, partial response or stable disease at 12 weeks. A note on this clone: What it binds is not known.

Each bulk PBMC sample had approximately 0.35 ug DNA loaded. Sequenced by immunoSEQ multiplex PCR; TCRdb stores in-frame clones only, minus some. Seen here are thousands of clones, 80% to 90% observed once, and the top ten hold around 1.9%. The V gene is TRBV11-2, the J gene TRBJ1-6; no clear D. The receptor was derived from a human donor with melanoma. This material consisted of blood, taken from a patient treated with checkpoint blockade. The DNA of the CDR3 is TGTGCCAGCAGCTTCTCCGGGGATAATTCACCCCTCCACTTT. Translation gives CASSFSGDNSPLHF.